A selection of T cell receptor beta chains follows, all from one sample in a study of T-cell memory formation after mild COVID-19. TCRdb passed the 5' RACE reads through MiXCR, listing each CDR3 protein once. The table lists 450,000 or so distinct CDR3 sequences, roughly 23% of them singletons. The sample consisted of PBMCs or a T cell subset sorted from them (not recorded which). These receptors all stem from an adult woman who had mild COVID-19 (a few samples of this study predate the infection). Cell type and time point are not known. Both conserved end residues are part of each CDR3. Fields, in order: D gene, J gene, clone size, V gene, CDR3 protein, CDR3 DNA. A D gene is named only where the DNA matches it firmly. Not all rows give a size; the values are once, few, many and, for expanded clones, a class.

D: NA
J: TRBJ2-3
size: few
V: TRBV7-2
CDR3: CASSLTRGGNTDTQYF
DNA: TGTGCCAGCAGCTTAACGAGAGGAGGAAACACAGATACGCAGTATTTT

D: NA
J: TRBJ2-5
size: NA
V: TRBV30
CDR3: CACQTEGKETQYF
DNA: TGTGCCTGCCAAACGGAGGGGAAAGAGACCCAGTACTTC

D: NA
J: TRBJ2-2
size: many
V: TRBV11-2
CDR3: CASSRSTGELFF
DNA: TGTGCCAGCAGCAGATCCACCGGGGAGCTGTTTTTT

D: TRBD1
J: TRBJ1-5
size: once
V: TRBV19
CDR3: CASSWTGYNQPQHF
DNA: TGTGCCAGTAGTTGGACAGGTTACAATCAGCCCCAGCATTTT

D: NA
J: TRBJ2-3
size: few
V: TRBV18
CDR3: CASSRVDASTDTQYF
DNA: TGTGCCAGCTCACGCGTTGACGCTAGCACAGATACGCAGTATTTT

D: NA
J: TRBJ1-2
size: NA
V: TRBV29-1
CDR3: CSVRGISADGYTF
DNA: TGCAGCGTTCGCGGGATCTCGGCGGATGGCTACACCTTC

D: TRBD2
J: TRBJ2-2
size: few
V: TRBV4-2
CDR3: CASSIGGGLNTGELFF
DNA: TGTGCCAGCAGCATCGGGGGGGGACTGAACACCGGGGAGCTGTTTTTT

D: TRBD2
J: TRBJ2-5
size: NA
V: TRBV6-5
CDR3: CASRAGGPAETQYF
DNA: TGTGCCAGTAGAGCGGGAGGGCCGGCGGAGACCCAGTACTTC

D: TRBD1
J: TRBJ1-2
size: NA
V: TRBV5-6
CDR3: CASSSGTGNYGYTF
DNA: TGTGCCAGCAGCTCGGGGACAGGCAACTATGGCTACACCTTC

D: TRBD2
J: TRBJ2-7
size: many
V: TRBV4-3
CDR3: CASSQDALAGVVYF
DNA: TGCGCCAGCAGCCAAGATGCGCTAGCGGGAGTGGTATACTTC

D: TRBD2
J: TRBJ2-3
size: few
V: TRBV7-9
CDR3: CASSQLAGEDTQYF
DNA: TGTGCCAGCAGCCAACTAGCGGGAGAAGATACGCAGTATTTT

D: TRBD1
J: TRBJ2-1
size: few
V: TRBV29-1
CDR3: CSALRGQSGEQFF
DNA: TGCAGCGCACTCAGGGGGCAGAGCGGTGAGCAGTTCTTC

D: TRBD2
J: TRBJ2-7
size: NA
V: TRBV7-8
CDR3: CASSLDWLAGGYEQYF
DNA: TGTGCCAGCAGCTTAGATTGGCTAGCGGGAGGCTACGAGCAGTACTTC

D: TRBD1
J: TRBJ2-7
size: few
V: TRBV12-3/TRBV12-4
CDR3: CASSFWGQHLGYEQYF
DNA: TGTGCCAGCAGTTTCTGGGGACAGCACTTAGGATACGAGCAGTACTTC

D: TRBD2
J: TRBJ2-1
size: NA
V: TRBV12-3/TRBV12-4
CDR3: CASGIGGGSSYNEQFF
DNA: TGTGCCAGCGGGATTGGCGGGGGAAGCTCCTACAATGAGCAGTTCTTC

D: NA
J: TRBJ2-7
size: NA
V: TRBV2
CDR3: CASSERIGSRVDEQYF
DNA: TGTGCCAGCAGTGAAAGGATCGGCAGTCGGGTCGACGAGCAGTACTTC

D: TRBD1
J: TRBJ2-2
size: many
V: TRBV24-1
CDR3: CATSSDRGAGELFF
DNA: TGTGCCACCAGTTCAGACAGGGGAGCCGGGGAGCTGTTTTTT

D: NA
J: TRBJ2-5
size: NA
V: TRBV12-3/TRBV12-4
CDR3: CASSPKRARGETQYF
DNA: TGTGCCAGCAGTCCGAAGAGGGCGCGGGGAGAGACCCAGTACTTC

D: TRBD1
J: TRBJ2-5
size: NA
V: TRBV12-3/TRBV12-4
CDR3: CASRISRDRGPSETQYF
DNA: TGTGCCAGCAGAATTAGCCGGGACAGGGGCCCTAGTGAGACCCAGTACTTC

D: NA
J: TRBJ1-2
size: NA
V: TRBV5-1
CDR3: CASSLSGTGYTF
DNA: TGCGCCAGCAGCTTGTCCGGGACCGGCTACACCTTC

D: NA
J: TRBJ1-2
size: few
V: TRBV12-3/TRBV12-4
CDR3: CASSFGDAYGYTF
DNA: TGTGCCAGCAGTTTTGGAGACGCCTATGGCTACACCTTC

D: NA
J: TRBJ1-5
size: few
V: TRBV30
CDR3: CAWSAAVSQPQHF
DNA: TGTGCCTGGAGTGCGGCCGTTAGCCAGCCCCAGCATTTT

D: NA
J: TRBJ1-1
size: NA
V: TRBV15
CDR3: CATSRPGRGAFF
DNA: TGTGCCACCAGCAGACCCGGCAGAGGAGCTTTCTTT

D: NA
J: TRBJ2-7
size: NA
V: TRBV5-5
CDR3: CASSSPHPEQYF
DNA: TGTGCCAGCAGCTCTCCCCACCCCGAGCAGTACTTC

D: TRBD2
J: TRBJ2-1
size: few
V: TRBV7-8
CDR3: CASSFYSDQTSGLVKQFF
DNA: TGTGCCAGCAGCTTTTACTCCGATCAGACTAGCGGCCTAGTAAAGCAGTTCTTC

D: TRBD1
J: TRBJ1-2
size: NA
V: TRBV4-1
CDR3: CASSQVAGQVPYGYTF
DNA: TGCGCCAGCAGCCAAGTCGCGGGACAGGTCCCCTATGGCTACACCTTC

D: TRBD2
J: TRBJ2-3
size: few
V: TRBV5-1
CDR3: CASSLGVAGGPDTQYF
DNA: TGCGCCAGCAGCTTGGGAGTAGCGGGGGGGCCAGATACGCAGTATTTT

D: NA
J: TRBJ2-1
size: NA
V: TRBV4-3
CDR3: CASSQDWMGSNEQFF
DNA: TGCGCCAGCAGCCAAGACTGGATGGGCAGCAATGAGCAGTTCTTC

D: TRBD1
J: TRBJ2-7
size: few
V: TRBV2
CDR3: CASAAVTGNWYEQYF
DNA: TGTGCCAGTGCTGCGGTGACAGGGAATTGGTACGAGCAGTACTTC

D: NA
J: TRBJ2-4
size: NA
V: TRBV7-9
CDR3: CASSLRPVNIQYF
DNA: TGTGCCAGCAGCTTACGCCCGGTAAACATTCAGTACTTC

D: NA
J: TRBJ2-7
size: NA
V: TRBV14
CDR3: CASCEDTFLNEQYF
DNA: TGTGCCAGCTGTGAGGACACCTTTCTTAACGAGCAGTACTTC

D: NA
J: TRBJ2-7
size: NA
V: TRBV29-1
CDR3: CSVARGGHEQYF
DNA: TGCAGCGTTGCCCGGGGAGGCCACGAGCAGTACTTC

D: TRBD2
J: TRBJ2-1
size: few
V: TRBV5-6
CDR3: CASSLSGLAGLNEQFF
DNA: TGTGCCAGCAGCTTATCGGGACTAGCGGGACTCAATGAGCAGTTCTTC